The clone carrying this T cell receptor (beta chain) was observed many times. What it recognizes is unknown. These data are taken from a study of T cell repertoires in cytomegalovirus infection. Whole-study findings and limits: There were carriers of CMV plus the relevant HLA, and cumulative public TCR beta family frequency identified them.

The CDR3 is made up of 15 amino acids. Germline V gene lookup returns CDR1 SGHDT and CDR2 YYEEEE. The V gene lost 3 bases and the J gene lost 1 base, with 12 bases spanning the gap. TCRdb processed the reads anew with MiXCR; each CDR3 protein has one entry. The repertoire consists of approximately 100,000 distinct CDR3 sequences, with around 30% occurring once and the leading ten covering around 80%. This specimen was CD8+ T cells from cultured PBMCs, taken from culture after CMV antigen stimulation. This TCR was sampled from a human donor in good health (CMV status not recorded). Some clones in this sample may be carry-over from other donors' samples. The genes are TRBV5-6 and TRBJ2-3, with unresolved D. CDR3 sequence reads: CASSYGESRTDTQYF. The CDR3 DNA follows: TGTGCCAGCAGCTATGGAGAGAGCCGCACAGATACGCAGTATTTT.